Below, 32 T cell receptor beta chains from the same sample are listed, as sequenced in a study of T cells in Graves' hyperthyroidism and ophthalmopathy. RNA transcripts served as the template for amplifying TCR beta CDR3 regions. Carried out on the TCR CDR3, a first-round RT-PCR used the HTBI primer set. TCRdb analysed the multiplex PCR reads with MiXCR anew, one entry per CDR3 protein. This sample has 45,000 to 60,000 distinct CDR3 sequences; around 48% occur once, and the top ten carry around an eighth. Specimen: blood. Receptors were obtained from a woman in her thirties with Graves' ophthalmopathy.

CDR3 nucleotide sequence: TGCGCCAGCAGCGGGGGCCGTGACCAAGAGACCCAGTACTTC. Translated, it gives CASSGGRDQETQYF. V gene TRBV10-2 combines with J gene TRBJ2-5, with D possibly being TRBD1 or TRBD2 (6 bases each). V was trimmed by 6 bases and J by 0 bases, leaving 11 bases between them. The CDR3 is 14 residues long. The germline gives CDR1 WSHSY, CDR2 SAAADI.

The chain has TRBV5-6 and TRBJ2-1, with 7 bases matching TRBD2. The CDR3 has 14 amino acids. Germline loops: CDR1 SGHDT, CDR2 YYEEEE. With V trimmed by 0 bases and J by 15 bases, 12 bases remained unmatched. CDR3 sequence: CASSLAPLAGEVFF. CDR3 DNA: TGTGCCAGCAGCTTGGCCCCCCTGGCGGGAGAGGTGTTCTTC.

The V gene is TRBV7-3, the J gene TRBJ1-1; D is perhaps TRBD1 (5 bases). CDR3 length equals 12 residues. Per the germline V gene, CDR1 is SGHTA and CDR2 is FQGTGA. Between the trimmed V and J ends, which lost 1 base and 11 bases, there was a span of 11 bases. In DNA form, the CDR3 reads TGTGCCAGCAGCTTAAGGCAGGGTGCGGCTTTCTTT. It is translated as CASSLRQGAAFF.

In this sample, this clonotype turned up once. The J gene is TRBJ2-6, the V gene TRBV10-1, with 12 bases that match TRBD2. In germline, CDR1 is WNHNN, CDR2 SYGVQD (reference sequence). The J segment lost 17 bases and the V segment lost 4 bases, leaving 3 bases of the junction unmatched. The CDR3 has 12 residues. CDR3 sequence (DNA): TGCGCCAGCAGTGGATGGACTAGCGGGATGACTTTC. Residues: CASSGWTSGMTF.

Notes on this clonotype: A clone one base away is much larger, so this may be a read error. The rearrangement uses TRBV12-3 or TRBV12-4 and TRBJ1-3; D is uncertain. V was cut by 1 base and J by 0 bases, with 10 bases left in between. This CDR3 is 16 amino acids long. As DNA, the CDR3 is TGTGCCAGCAGTTTAGGGACTCTGAGCTCTGGAAACACCATATATTTT. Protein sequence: CASSLGTLSSGNTIYF.

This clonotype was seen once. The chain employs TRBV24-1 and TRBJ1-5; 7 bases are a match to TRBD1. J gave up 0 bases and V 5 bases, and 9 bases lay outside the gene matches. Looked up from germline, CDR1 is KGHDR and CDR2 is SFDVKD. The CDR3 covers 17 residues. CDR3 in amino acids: CATSASRDSYSNQPQHF. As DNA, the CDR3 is TGTGCCACCAGTGCTTCTCGGGACAGTTATAGCAATCAGCCCCAGCATTTT.

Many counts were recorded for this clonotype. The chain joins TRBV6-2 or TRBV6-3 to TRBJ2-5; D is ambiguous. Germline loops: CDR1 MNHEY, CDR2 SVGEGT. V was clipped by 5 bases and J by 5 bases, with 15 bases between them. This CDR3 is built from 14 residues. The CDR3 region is CASSRPGPLETQYF. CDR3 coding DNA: TGTGCCAGCAGTCGGCCCGGACCTTTGGAGACCCAGTACTTC.

The CDR3 sequence: CASSGGGRGRANEQFF. The CDR3 DNA reads as TGTGCCAGCAGCGGGGGGGGTCGCGGGAGGGCCAATGAGCAGTTCTTC. This chain uses TRBV7-3 with TRBJ2-1; the match to TRBD2 covers 9 bases. J gave up 6 bases and V 5 bases, and 11 bases lay outside the gene matches. CDR3 length equals 16 residues. The germline gives CDR1 SGHTA, CDR2 FQGTGA.

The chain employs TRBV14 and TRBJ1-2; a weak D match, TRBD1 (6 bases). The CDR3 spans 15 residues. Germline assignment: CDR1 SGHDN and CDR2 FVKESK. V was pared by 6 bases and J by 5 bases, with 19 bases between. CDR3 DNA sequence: TGTGCCAGCAGGCATGATTTACAGGGCGAATATGGCTACACCTTC. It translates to CASRHDLQGEYGYTF.

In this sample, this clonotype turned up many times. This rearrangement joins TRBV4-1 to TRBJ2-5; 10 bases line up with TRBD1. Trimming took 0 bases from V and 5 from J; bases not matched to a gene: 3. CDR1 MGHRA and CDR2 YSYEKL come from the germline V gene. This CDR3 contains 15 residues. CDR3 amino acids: CASSQDGTGAETQYF. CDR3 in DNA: TGCGCCAGCAGCCAAGATGGGACAGGGGCCGAGACCCAGTACTTC.

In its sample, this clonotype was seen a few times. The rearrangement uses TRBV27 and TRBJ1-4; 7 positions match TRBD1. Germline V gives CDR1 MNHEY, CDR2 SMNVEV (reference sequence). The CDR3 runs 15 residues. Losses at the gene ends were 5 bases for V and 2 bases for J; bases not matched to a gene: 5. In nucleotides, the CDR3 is TGTGCCAGCAGTCCTACAGGGGTGACTAATGAAAAACTGTTTTTT. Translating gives CASSPTGVTNEKLFF.

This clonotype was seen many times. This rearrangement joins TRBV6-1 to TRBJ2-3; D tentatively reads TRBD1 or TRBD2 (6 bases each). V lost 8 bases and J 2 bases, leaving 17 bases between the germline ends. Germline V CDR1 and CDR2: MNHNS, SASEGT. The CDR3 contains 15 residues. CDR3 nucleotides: TGTGCCAGCGCCCGAACAGGGAGGTCCACAGATACGCAGTATTTT. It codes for CASARTGRSTDTQYF.

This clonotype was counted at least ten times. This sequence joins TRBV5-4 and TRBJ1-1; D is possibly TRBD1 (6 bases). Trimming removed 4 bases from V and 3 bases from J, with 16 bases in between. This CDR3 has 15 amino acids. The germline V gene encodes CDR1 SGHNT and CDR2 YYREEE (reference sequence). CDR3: CASSSRQVPDTEAFF. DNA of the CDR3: TGTGCCAGCAGCAGCAGACAGGTTCCGGACACTGAAGCTTTCTTT.

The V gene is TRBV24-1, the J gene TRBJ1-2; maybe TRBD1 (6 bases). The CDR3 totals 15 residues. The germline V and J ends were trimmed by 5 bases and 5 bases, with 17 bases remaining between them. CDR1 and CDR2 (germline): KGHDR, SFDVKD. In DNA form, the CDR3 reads TGTGCCACCAGTGCCAACGGTGGGGGCGTATATGGCTACACCTTC. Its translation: CATSANGGGVYGYTF.

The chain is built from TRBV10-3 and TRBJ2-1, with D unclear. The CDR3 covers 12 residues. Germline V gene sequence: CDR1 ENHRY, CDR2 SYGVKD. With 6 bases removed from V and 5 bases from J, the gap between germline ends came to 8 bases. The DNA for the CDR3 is TGTGCCATCAGGGGGATGAACAATGAGCAGTTCTTC. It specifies CAIRGMNNEQFF.

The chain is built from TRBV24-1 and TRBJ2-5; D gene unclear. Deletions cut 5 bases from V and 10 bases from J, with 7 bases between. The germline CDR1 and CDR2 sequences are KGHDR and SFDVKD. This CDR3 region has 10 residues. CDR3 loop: CATSGWGQYF. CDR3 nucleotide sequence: TGTGCCACCAGTGGTTGGGGCCAGTACTTC.

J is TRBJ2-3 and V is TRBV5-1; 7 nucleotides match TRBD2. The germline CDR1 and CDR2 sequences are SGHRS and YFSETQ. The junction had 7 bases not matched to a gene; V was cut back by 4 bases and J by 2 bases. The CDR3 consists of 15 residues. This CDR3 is CASSLRGGHTDTQYF. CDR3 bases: TGCGCCAGCAGCCTGAGGGGAGGGCACACAGATACGCAGTATTTT.

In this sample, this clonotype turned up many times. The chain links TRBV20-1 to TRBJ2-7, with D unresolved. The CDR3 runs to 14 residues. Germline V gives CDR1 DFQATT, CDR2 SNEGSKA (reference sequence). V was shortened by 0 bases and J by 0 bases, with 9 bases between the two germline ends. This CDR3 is CSARDRDNSYEQYF. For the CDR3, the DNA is TGCAGTGCTAGAGATCGCGACAACTCCTACGAGCAGTACTTC.

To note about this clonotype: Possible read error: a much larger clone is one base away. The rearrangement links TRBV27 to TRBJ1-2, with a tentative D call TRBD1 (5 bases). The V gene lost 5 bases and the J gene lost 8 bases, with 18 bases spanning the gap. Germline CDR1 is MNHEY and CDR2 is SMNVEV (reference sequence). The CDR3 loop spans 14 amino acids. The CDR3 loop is CASSHGTAIQGYTF. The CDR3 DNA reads TGTGCCAGCAGTCACGGGACGGCGATCCAGGGCTACACCTTC.

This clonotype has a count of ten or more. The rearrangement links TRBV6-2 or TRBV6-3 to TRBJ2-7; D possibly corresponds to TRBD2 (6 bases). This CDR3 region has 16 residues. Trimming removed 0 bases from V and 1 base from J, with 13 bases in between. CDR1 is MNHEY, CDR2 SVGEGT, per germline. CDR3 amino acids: CASSYSTGRGSYEQYF. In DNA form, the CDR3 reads TGTGCCAGCAGTTACTCGACCGGGAGAGGGTCCTACGAGCAGTACTTC.

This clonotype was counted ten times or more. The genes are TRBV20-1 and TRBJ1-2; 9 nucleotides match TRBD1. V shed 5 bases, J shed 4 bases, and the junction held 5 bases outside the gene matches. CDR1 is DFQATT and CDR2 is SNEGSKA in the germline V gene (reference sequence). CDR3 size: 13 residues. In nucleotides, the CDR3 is TGCAGTGCTCATACAGGGGGCGTCTATGGCTACACCTTC. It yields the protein CSAHTGGVYGYTF.

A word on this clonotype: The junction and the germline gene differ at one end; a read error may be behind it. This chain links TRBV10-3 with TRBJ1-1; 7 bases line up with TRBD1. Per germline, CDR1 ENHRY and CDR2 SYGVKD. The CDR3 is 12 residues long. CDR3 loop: CATRGTNTEASF. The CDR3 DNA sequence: TGTGCCACCAGGGGGACGAACACTGAAGCTTCCTTT.

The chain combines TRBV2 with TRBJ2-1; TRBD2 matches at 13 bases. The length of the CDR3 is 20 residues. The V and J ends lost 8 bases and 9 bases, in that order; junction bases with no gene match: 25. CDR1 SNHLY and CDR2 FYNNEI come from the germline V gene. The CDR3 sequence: CASSQEGTRVTSGRGFEQFF. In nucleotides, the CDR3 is TGTGCCAGCTCTCAAGAGGGGACGAGGGTTACTAGCGGGAGGGGGTTTGAGCAGTTCTTC.

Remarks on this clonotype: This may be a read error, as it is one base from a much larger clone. The CDR3, as DNA: TGCGCCAGCAGCTCCTCCGGGACTAGCGGGAGTATATCCTACGATGAGCAGTTCTTC. Its protein product is CASSSSGTSGSISYDEQFF. V is TRBV5-1 and J is TRBJ2-1; 14 nucleotides align to TRBD2. CDR3 length equals 19 residues. Germline V gives CDR1 SGHRS, CDR2 YFSETQ.

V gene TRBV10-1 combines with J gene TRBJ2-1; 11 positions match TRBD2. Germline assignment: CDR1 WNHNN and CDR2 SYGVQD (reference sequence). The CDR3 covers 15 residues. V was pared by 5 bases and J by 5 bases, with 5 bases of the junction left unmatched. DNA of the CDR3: TGCGCCAGCAGTCCCGGGACTAGCGGACACAATGAGCAGTTCTTC. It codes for CASSPGTSGHNEQFF.

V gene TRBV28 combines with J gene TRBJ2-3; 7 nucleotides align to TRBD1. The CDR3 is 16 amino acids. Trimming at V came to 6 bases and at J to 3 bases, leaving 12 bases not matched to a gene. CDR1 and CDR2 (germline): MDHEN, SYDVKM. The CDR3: CASRGTGTVSTDTQYF. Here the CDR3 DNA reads TGTGCCAGCAGAGGTACCGGGACAGTATCTACAGATACGCAGTATTTT.

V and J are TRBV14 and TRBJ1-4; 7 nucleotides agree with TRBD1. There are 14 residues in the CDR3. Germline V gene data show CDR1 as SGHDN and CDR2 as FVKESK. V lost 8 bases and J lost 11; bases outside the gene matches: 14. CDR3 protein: CASSPGQIIEKLFF. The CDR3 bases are TGTGCCAGCTCACCGGGACAGATAATCGAGAAACTGTTTTTT.

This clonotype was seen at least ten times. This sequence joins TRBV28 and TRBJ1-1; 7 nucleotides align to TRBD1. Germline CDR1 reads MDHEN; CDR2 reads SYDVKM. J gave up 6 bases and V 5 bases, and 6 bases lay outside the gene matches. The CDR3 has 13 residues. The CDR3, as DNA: TGTGCCAGCAGTGTTAGACAGGGTTCTGAAGCTTTCTTT. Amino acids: CASSVRQGSEAFF.

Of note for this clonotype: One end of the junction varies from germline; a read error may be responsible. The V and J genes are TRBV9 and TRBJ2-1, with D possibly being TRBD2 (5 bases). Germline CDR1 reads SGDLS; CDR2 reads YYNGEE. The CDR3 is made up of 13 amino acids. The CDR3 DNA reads TGTGCCAGCAGCGCCGACTTGAATGAGCGGCAGTTTTTC. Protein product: CASSADLNERQFF.

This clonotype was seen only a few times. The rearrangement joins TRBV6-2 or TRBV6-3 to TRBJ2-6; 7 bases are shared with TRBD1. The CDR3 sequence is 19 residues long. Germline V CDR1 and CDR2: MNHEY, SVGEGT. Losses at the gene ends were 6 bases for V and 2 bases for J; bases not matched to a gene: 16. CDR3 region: CASSSFSRGRLAGANVLTF. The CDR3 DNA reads TGTGCCAGCAGCAGTTTCAGTAGGGGGCGCTTGGCTGGGGCCAACGTCCTGACTTTC.

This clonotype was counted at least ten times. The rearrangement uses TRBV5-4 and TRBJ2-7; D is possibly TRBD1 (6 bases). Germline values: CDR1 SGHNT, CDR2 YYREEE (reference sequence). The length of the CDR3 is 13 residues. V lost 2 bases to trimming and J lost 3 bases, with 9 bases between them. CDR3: CASSFPRGYEQYF. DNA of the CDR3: TGTGCCAGCAGCTTTCCCAGGGGCTACGAGCAGTACTTC.

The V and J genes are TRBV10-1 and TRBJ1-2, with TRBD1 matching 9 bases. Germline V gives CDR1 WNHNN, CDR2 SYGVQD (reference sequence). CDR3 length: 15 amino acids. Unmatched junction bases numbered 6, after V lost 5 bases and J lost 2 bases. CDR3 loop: CASSPAGQGNYGYTF. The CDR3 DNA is TGCGCCAGCAGTCCAGCGGGACAGGGAAACTATGGCTACACCTTC.